This T cell receptor beta chain was recovered during a study of blood T cell repertoires in COVID-19. Study information: PBMCs, B-cell-depleted T cells, or T cells provided the cDNA or gDNA that made up the material.

The method was immunoSEQ multiplex PCR; TCRdb's version includes in-frame clones alone and lacks a portion of them. The repertoire holds more than 150,000 clones, with about 86% as singletons. The length of the CDR3 is 17 residues. This sequence joins TRBV21-1 and TRBJ2-2; the table's D call TRBD1 went unverified against the DNA. TRBV21-1 is annotated as a pseudogene. Source material: peripheral blood. The receptor was isolated from a man aged 18 to 29 with acute or convalescent COVID-19. The CDR3 nucleotides read TGTGCCAGCAGCCGACCTAGACAGGAGACCAACACCGGGGAGCTGTTTTTT. Its protein product is CASSRPRQETNTGELFF.